Sequencing of this TCR beta chain was carried out in a study of cytomegalovirus exposure and HLA in healthy donors. Study-wide context: About 180 million T cells yielded about 120 million unique TCR beta sequences, as an earlier analysis found. Study-level points and caveats: Presence/absence analyses assumed roughly uniform sequencing depth across donors. The majority of CMV-associated TCR beta chains were reported as apparently HLA-restricted in a later analysis.

With regard to this clone: The target antigen is unknown.

V was shortened by 0 bases and J by 8 bases, with 10 bases between the two germline ends. The CDR3 covers 13 residues. The germline gives CDR1 GTSNPN, CDR2 SVGIG (reference sequence). The PCR ran on 60 Vbeta and 13 Jbeta primers. Measured with immunoSEQ multiplex PCR; TCRdb has only the in-frame clones, and not every one. The listing records over 120,000 clones. This chain links TRBV30 with TRBJ1-4; no clear D gene. The material sequenced was PBMCs. This clonotype was obtained from a male donor in good health and CMV-seronegative. The CDR3 sequence is CAWSVVAREKLFF. In nucleotides, the CDR3 is TGTGCCTGGAGTGTAGTAGCAAGAGAAAAACTGTTTTTT. The full variable domain, rest sourced from reference TRBV30 and TRBJ1-4, is SQTIHQWPATLVQPVGSPLSLECTVEGTSNPNLYWYRQAAGRGLQLLFYSVGIGQISSEVPQNLSASRPQDRQFILSSKKLLLSDSGFYLCAWSVVAREKLFFGSGTQLSVL.